This paragraph covers one TCR beta chain sequence. The data belong to a study of blood T cell repertoires in COVID-19. Using immunoSEQ multiplex PCR, the repertoire was profiled, and TCRdb retains in-frame clones only, with some absent. The sample carries roughly 190,000 clones, 75% to 90% recorded once. V was cut by 5 bases and J by 2 bases, with 16 bases left in between. The V gene's germline CDR1 is MNHEY and CDR2 SMNVEV (reference sequence). The CDR3 spans 16 residues. Source material: PBMCs or T cells enriched from blood (not recorded which). This chain connects TRBV27 to TRBJ1-5, with D possibly matching TRBD1 (6 bases). The receptor's source is a woman aged 30 to 39 who had recovered from COVID-19. The CDR3 nucleotides read TGTGCCAGCAGTCGAAAACAGGGAGGGGGCAATCAGCCCCAGCATTTT. Amino acid sequence: CASSRKQGGGNQPQHF.